This T cell receptor beta chain was retrieved from a study of T-cell memory formation after mild COVID-19. TCRdb used MiXCR to reprocess the 5' RACE reads, holding one entry per CDR3 protein. The sample shows more than 250,000 distinct CDR3 sequences, 15% to 20% of them seen only once. This CDR3 comprises 15 residues. V was trimmed by 0 bases and J by 2 bases, leaving 10 bases between them. The germline V gene has CDR1 KGHSH and CDR2 LQKENI. This receptor was taken from a man aged 18 to 30 who had mild COVID-19 (a few samples of this study predate the infection). Cell type and time point are not known. The chain combines TRBV18 with TRBJ2-5; D is uncertain. The sample was PBMCs or a T cell subset sorted from them (not recorded which). CDR3 sequence reads: CASSPPGQTQETQYF. CDR3 nucleotides: TGTGCCAGCTCACCACCGGGTCAGACACAAGAGACCCAGTACTTC.